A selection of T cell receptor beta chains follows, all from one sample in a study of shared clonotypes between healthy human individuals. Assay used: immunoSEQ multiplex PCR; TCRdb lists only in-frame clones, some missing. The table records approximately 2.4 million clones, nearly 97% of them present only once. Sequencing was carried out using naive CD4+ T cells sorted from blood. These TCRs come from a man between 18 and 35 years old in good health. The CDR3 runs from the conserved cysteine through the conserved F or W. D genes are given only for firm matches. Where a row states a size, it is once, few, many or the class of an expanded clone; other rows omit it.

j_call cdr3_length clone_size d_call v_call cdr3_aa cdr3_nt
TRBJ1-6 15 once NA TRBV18 CASSPPKGNNSPLHF TGTGCCAGCTCACCACCGAAAGGAAATAATTCACCCCTCCACTTT
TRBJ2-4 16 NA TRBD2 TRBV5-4 CASSLYDGAGDNIQYF TGTGCCAGCAGCTTATACGACGGTGCGGGGGATAACATTCAGTACTTC
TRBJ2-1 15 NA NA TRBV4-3 CASSQSQGIHNEQFF TGCGCCAGCAGCCAATCCCAGGGTATCCACAATGAGCAGTTCTTC
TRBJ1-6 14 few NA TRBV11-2 CASSPGLSNSPLHF TGTGCCAGCAGCCCCGGGCTGTCTAATTCACCCCTCCACTTT
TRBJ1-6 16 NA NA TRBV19 CASSFRQSSYNSPLHF TGTGCCAGTAGTTTTCGACAGAGCTCCTATAATTCACCCCTCCACTTT
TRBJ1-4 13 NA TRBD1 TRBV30 CAWNRQGKEKLFF TGTGCCTGGAATAGACAGGGGAAGGAAAAACTGTTTTTT
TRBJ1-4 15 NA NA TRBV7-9 CASSTMTGSNEKLLF TGTGCCAGCAGCACCATGACAGGATCCAATGAAAAACTGCTTTTT
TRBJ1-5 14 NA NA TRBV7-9 CASSRGTSNQPQHF TGTGCCAGCAGCCGCGGGACCAGCAATCAGCCCCAGCATTTT
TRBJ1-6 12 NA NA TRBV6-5 CASSLPKGPLHF TGTGCCAGCAGTCTTCCTAAAGGACCCCTCCACTTT
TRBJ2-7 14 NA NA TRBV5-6 CASRQSGRTYEQYF TGTGCCAGCAGGCAAAGCGGGCGCACCTACGAGCAGTACTTC
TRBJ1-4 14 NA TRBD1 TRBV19 CATRDRGTNEKLFF TGTGCCACCCGGGACAGGGGTACTAATGAAAAACTGTTTTTT
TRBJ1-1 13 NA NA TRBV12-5 CASGLRENTEAFF TGTGCTAGTGGTTTGCGAGAGAACACTGAAGCTTTCTTT
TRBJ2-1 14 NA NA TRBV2 CASSVPRHYNEQFF TGTGCCAGCAGTGTACCTAGGCACTACAATGAGCAGTTCTTC
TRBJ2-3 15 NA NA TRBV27 CASTKRGSPTDTQYF TGTGCCAGCACCAAAAGAGGTAGCCCCACAGATACGCAGTATTTT
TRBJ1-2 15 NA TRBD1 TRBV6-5 CASSYSWDRGLGYTF TGTGCCAGCAGTTACTCGTGGGACAGGGGGCTTGGCTACACCTTC
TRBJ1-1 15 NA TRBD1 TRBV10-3 CAISDGQAMNTEAFF TGTGCCATCAGTGATGGACAGGCGATGAACACTGAAGCTTTCTTT
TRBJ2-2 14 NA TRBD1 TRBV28 CASSSGQITGELFF TGTGCCAGCAGTTCGGGACAGATCACCGGGGAGCTGTTTTTT
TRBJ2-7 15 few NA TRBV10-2 CASSDIGTESYEQYF TGCGCCAGCAGTGATATAGGGACGGAGTCCTACGAGCAGTACTTC
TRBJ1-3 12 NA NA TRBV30 CAWSPGSNTIYF TGTGCCTGGAGTCCAGGGAGTAACACCATATATTTT
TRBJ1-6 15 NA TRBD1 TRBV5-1 CASSFLQQGNSPLHF TGCGCCAGCAGCTTCCTCCAACAGGGGAATTCACCCCTCCACTTT
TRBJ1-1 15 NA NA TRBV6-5 CASSRGVKFRTEAFF TGTGCCAGCAGCCGGGGGGTGAAGTTTCGGACTGAAGCTTTCTTT
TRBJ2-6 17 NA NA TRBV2 CASNIFSGNSGANVLTF TGTGCCAGCAATATCTTTTCTGGGAACTCTGGGGCCAACGTCCTGACTTTC
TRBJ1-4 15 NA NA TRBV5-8 CASSPTWGVNEKLFF TGTGCCAGCAGCCCGACCTGGGGGGTCAATGAAAAACTGTTTTTT
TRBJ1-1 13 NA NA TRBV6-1 CASSELRDTEAFF TGTGCCAGCAGTGAATTAAGGGACACTGAAGCTTTCTTT
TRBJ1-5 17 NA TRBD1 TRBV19 CASTTRDRGAGNQPQHF TGTGCCAGTACCACTAGGGACAGGGGCGCGGGCAATCAGCCCCAGCATTTT
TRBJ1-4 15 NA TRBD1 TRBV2 CASSVAGGRNEKLFF TGTGCCAGCAGTGTTGCAGGGGGAAGAAATGAAAAACTGTTTTTT
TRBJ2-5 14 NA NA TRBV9 CASSVTVGQETQYF TGTGCCAGCAGCGTAACGGTGGGTCAGGAGACCCAGTACTTC
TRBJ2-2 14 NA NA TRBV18 CASSIREYTGELFF TGTGCCAGCTCAATTCGGGAGTACACCGGGGAGCTGTTTTTT
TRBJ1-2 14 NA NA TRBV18 CASSPTDRTYGYTF TGTGCCAGCTCGCCCACCGACCGGACGTATGGCTACACCTTC
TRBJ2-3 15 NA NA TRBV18 CASSPLGTHTDTQYF TGTGCCAGCTCACCATTGGGGACGCACACAGATACGCAGTATTTT
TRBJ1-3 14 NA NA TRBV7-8 CASSPGVAGNTIYF TGTGCCAGCAGCCCTGGGGTGGCTGGAAACACCATATATTTT
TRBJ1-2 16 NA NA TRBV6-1 CASSEEVVSMARGYTF TGTGCCAGCAGTGAAGAAGTCGTCTCTATGGCTCGGGGCTACACCTTC
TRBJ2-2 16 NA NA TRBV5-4 CASSLGRAANTGELFF TGTGCCAGCAGCTTGGGTCGGGCTGCGAACACCGGGGAGCTGTTTTTT
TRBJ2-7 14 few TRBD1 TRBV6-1 CASSVGQGAHEQYF TGTGCCAGCAGTGTTGGACAGGGGGCTCACGAGCAGTACTTC
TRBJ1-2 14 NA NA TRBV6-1 CASSEPSRGYGYTF TGTGCCAGCAGTGAACCATCCCGTGGCTATGGCTACACCTTC
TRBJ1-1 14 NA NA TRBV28 CASPSVAGNTEAFF TGTGCCAGCCCATCAGTTGCGGGGAACACTGAAGCTTTCTTT
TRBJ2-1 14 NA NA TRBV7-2 CASSLGRYYNEQFF TGTGCCAGCAGCTTAGGGCGCTACTACAATGAGCAGTTCTTC
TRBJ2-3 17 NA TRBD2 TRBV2 CASSIGLAGGHTDTQYF TGTGCCAGCAGCATCGGACTAGCGGGGGGCCACACAGATACGCAGTATTTT
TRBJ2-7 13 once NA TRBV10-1 CASSAGPLYEQYF TGCGCCAGCAGTGCAGGCCCTCTCTACGAGCAGTACTTC
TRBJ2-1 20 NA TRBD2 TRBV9 CASSTHKGLAGVVLYNEQFF TGTGCCAGCAGCACCCACAAAGGACTAGCGGGAGTAGTTCTCTACAATGAGCAGTTCTTC
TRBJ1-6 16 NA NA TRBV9 CASSVDNGGKGVPLHF TGTGCCAGCAGCGTAGATAATGGGGGTAAAGGAGTACCCCTCCACTTT
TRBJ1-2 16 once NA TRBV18 CASSSPDRADYYGYTF TGTGCCAGCTCATCTCCGGACCGGGCGGATTACTATGGCTACACCTTC
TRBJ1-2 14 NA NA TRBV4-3 CASSQEALGLGYTF TGCGCCAGCAGCCAAGAGGCCCTAGGGCTTGGCTACACCTTC
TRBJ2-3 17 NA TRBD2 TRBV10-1 CASSPKIRSGSTDTQYF TGCGCCAGCAGTCCTAAAATACGTAGCGGGAGCACCGATACGCAGTATTTT
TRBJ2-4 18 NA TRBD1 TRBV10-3 CAISESLGQGYDKNIQYF TGTGCCATCAGTGAGAGCTTGGGACAGGGTTACGACAAAAACATTCAGTACTTC